This T cell receptor (beta chain) was captured in a study of T cell responses to AZD1222 COVID-19 vaccine. Overall study results and limits: Just five or six AZD1222 recipients were seropositive at baseline. With two AZD1222 doses given, Spike-specific TCR breadth and depth both rose.

V lost 1 base and J 5 bases, leaving 2 bases between the germline ends. The V gene's germline CDR1 is LGHDT and CDR2 YNNKEL (reference sequence). The CDR3 loop spans 11 amino acids. Profiling relied on immunoSEQ multiplex PCR, and the TCRdb table lists in-frame clones only, not all of them. Of about 84,000 clones in the sample, 80% to 90% were seen once. Notes on this clone: Its target is unknown.

The starting material was peripheral blood, obtained 28 days after the second AZD1222 dose. The clonotype was recovered from an adult who received the AZD1222 COVID-19 vaccine. The V call is TRBV3-1 (or the pseudogene TRBV3-2), the J call TRBJ2-5; D uncertain. The CDR3 bases are TGTGCCAGCAGCCAAGTCGAGACCCAGTACTTC. This translates into CASSQVETQYF.